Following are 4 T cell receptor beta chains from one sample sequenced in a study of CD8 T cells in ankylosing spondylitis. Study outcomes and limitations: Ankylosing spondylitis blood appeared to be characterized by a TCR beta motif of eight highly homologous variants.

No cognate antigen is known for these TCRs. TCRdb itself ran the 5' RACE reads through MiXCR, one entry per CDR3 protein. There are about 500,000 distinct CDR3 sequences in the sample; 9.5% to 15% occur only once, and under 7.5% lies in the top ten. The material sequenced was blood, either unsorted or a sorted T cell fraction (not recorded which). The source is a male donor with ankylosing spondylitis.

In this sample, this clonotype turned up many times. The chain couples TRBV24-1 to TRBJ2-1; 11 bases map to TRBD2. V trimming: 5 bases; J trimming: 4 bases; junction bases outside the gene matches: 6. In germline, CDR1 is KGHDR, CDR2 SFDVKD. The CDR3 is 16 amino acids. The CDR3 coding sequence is TGTGCCACCAGTGCTAGCGGGAGGCCCTCGTACAATGAGCAGTTCTTC. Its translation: CATSASGRPSYNEQFF.

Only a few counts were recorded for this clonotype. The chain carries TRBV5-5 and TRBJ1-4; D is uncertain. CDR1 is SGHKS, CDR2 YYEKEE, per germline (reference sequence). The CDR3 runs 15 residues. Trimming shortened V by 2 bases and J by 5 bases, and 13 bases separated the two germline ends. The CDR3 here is CASSFGPLRNEKLFF. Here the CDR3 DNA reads TGTGCCAGCAGCTTCGGTCCGCTGAGGAATGAAAAACTGTTTTTT.

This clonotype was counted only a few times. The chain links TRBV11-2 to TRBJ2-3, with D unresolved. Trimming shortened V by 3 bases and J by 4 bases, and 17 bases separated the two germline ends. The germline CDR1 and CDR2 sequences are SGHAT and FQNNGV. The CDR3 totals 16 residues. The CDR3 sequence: CASSFMSIGRPDTQYF. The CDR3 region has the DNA TGTGCCAGCAGCTTTATGTCAATAGGTAGACCAGATACGCAGTATTTT.

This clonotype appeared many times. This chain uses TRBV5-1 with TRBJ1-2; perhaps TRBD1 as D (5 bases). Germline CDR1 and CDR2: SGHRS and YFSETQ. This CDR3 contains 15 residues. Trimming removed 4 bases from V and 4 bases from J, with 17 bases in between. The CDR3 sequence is CASSQGVSWTYGYTF. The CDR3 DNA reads TGCGCCAGCAGCCAAGGGGTGTCTTGGACCTATGGCTACACCTTC.